The present entry profiles one T cell receptor beta chain with its context. What it binds is unknown. This entry belongs to a study of T cells in Graves' hyperthyroidism and ophthalmopathy. Points from the study as a whole: Appearing also in blood were most of the thyroid clonotypes expanded above 0.001.

Patients affected by ophthalmopathy presented a Clinical Activity Score of at least 3, a NOSPECS grade of at least 4, and disease duration below 3 months. Exclusion of patients followed from uncontrolled infection, other autoimmune disease, pregnancy or lactation. Diagnoses were made from clinical symptoms, serum measures (thyroxine and TRAb), thyroid ultrasound and orbital computed tomography. RNA transcripts provided the source from which TCR beta CDR3 regions were amplified. The HTBI set primed first-round TCR CDR3 RT-PCR. TCRdb reanalysed the multiplex PCR reads using MiXCR and keeps one entry per CDR3 protein. The sample carries hundreds of thousands of distinct CDR3 sequences, around 15% recorded once. The TCR sequence derives from a woman aged 40 to 50 with Graves' ophthalmopathy. The sequencing sample was made of blood.

The DNA of the CDR3 is TGTGCCAGCAGAATAAGACCCGGGATGAACGATGAGCAGTTCTTC. Amino acids: CASRIRPGMNDEQFF. The chain links TRBV6-1 to TRBJ2-1; TRBD2 might be the D (5 bases). The CDR3 spans 15 residues. Trimming removed 6 bases at V and 8 bases at J, with 20 bases between. CDR1 and CDR2 (germline): MNHNS, SASEGT.